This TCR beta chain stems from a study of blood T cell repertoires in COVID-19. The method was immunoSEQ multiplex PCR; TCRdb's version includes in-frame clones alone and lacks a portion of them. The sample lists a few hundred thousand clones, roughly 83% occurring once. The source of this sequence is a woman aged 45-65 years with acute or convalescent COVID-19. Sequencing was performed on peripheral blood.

CDR3 sequence (DNA): TGTGCCAGCAGCGTAGTTACAGGGGGTGGCTACACCTTC. It specifies CASSVVTGGGYTF. The chain links TRBV9 to TRBJ1-2; 8 nucleotides align to TRBD1. V gave up 0 bases and J gave up 7 bases; unmatched junction bases: 2. Germline lookup yields CDR1 SGDLS and CDR2 YYNGEE. CDR3 size: 13 residues.